A single sample gave rise to the 26 T cell receptor beta chains below, sequenced in a study of identical twins. From the 5' RACE reads, TCRdb called clonotypes with MiXCR, one entry per CDR3 protein. This sample yields 350,000 or so distinct CDR3 sequences, of which around 9.7% are seen a single time; roughly 8.9% belongs to the top ten. The sample consisted of naive T cells sorted from blood. Receptors were obtained from a woman between 50 and 59 years old in good health.

The rearrangement uses TRBV29-1 and TRBJ1-5, with D unclear. The CDR3 is 11 amino acids. V lost 6 bases to trimming and J lost 7 bases, with 10 bases between them. In germline, CDR1 is SQVTM, CDR2 ANQGSEA. The CDR3 DNA reads as TGCAGCGTGGGAATGGGACAGCCCCAGCATTTT. Translated, it gives CSVGMGQPQHF.

This clonotype was detected ten times or more. This chain connects TRBV29-1 to TRBJ2-5, with a possible D match to TRBD2 (7 bases). V lost 0 bases, J lost 0 bases, and 17 bases lay in between. The CDR3 length is 17 residues. Germline V gene lookup returns CDR1 SQVTM and CDR2 ANQGSEA. For the CDR3, the DNA is TGCAGCGTTGAAGATCAGGATAGGGGGGGGGACCAAGAGACCCAGTACTTC. Its protein is CSVEDQDRGGDQETQYF.

This clonotype appeared a few times. The chain couples TRBV3-1 to TRBJ1-1; no reliable D call. Trimming removed 0 bases at V and 2 bases at J, with 4 bases between. Looked up from germline, CDR1 is LGHDT and CDR2 is YNNKEL (reference sequence). This CDR3 region has 13 residues. CDR3 DNA sequence: TGTGCCAGCAGCCAAGAGTATAACACTGAAGCTTTCTTT. Protein: CASSQEYNTEAFF.

Concerning this clonotype: Compared with germline, one end of the junction differs, possibly owing to a read error. This chain connects TRBV15 to TRBJ2-2, with 10 bases matching TRBD1. This CDR3 is built from 18 residues. Germline lookup yields CDR1 LNHNV and CDR2 YYDKDF (reference sequence). CDR3 bases: TGTGCCAACAGCAGCCTTTGGACCGGGACAGGGGTTACCGGGGAGCTGTTTTTT. Residues: CANSSLWTGTGVTGELFF. Full variable domain (remainder filled in from reference TRBV15 and TRBJ2-2): DAMVIQNPRYQVTQFGKPVTLSCSQTLNHNVMYWYQQKSSQAPKLLFHYYDKDFNNEADTPDNFQSRRPNTSFCFLDIRSPGLGDTAMYLCANSSLWTGTGVTGELFFGEGSRLTVL.

Ten or more counts support this clonotype. The chain links TRBV12-3 or TRBV12-4 to TRBJ2-1; 9 nucleotides align to TRBD2. The CDR3 is 16 amino acids. V gave up 7 bases and J gave up 5 bases; unmatched junction bases: 12. CDR3 protein: CASTKLAGDSDNEQFF. CDR3 in DNA: TGTGCCAGCACCAAATTAGCGGGAGACTCGGACAATGAGCAGTTCTTC.

This clonotype was seen repeatedly, ten times or more. Here the CDR3 DNA reads TGTGCCAGCAGTCTGGGACGGAATGGCTACACCTTC. Encoded protein: CASSLGRNGYTF. This sequence joins TRBV12-3 or TRBV12-4 and TRBJ1-2, with a possible D match to TRBD1 (5 bases). V was clipped by 5 bases and J by 6 bases, with 10 bases between them. CDR3 length: 12 residues.

This clonotype was detected many times. CDR3 coding DNA: TGCGCCAGCAGCTTGGCTCCTGACAGGCGCTACGAGCAGTACTTC. This gives the protein CASSLAPDRRYEQYF. This chain joins TRBV5-1 and TRBJ2-7; possible D gene TRBD1, 6 bases. Germline V CDR1 and CDR2: SGHRS, YFSETQ. The CDR3 length is 15 residues. V was trimmed by 0 bases and J by 3 bases, leaving 13 bases between them. Variable domain in full (rest from reference TRBV5-1 and TRBJ2-7): KAGVTQTPRYLIKTRGQQVTLSCSPISGHRSVSWYQQTPGQGLQFLFEYFSETQRNKGNFPGRFSGRQFSNSRSEMNVSTLELGDSALYLCASSLAPDRRYEQYFGPGTRLTVT.

This clonotype was seen a handful of times. This chain uses TRBV19 with TRBJ2-5, with a possible D match to TRBD2 (6 bases). Germline V CDR1 and CDR2: LNHDA, SQIVND (reference sequence). V lost 3 bases, J lost 3 bases, and 11 bases lay in between. CDR3 size: 14 residues. CDR3 amino acids: CASSIISGKETQYF. The CDR3 DNA sequence: TGTGCCAGTAGTATCATTAGCGGTAAAGAGACCCAGTACTTC.

This clonotype was found many times. This sequence joins TRBV28 and TRBJ1-2, with D perhaps TRBD1 (5 bases). The CDR3 contains 15 residues. CDR1 MDHEN and CDR2 SYDVKM come from the germline V gene. Trimming left V 7 bases short and J 5 bases short, with 20 bases between. CDR3 nucleotide sequence: TGTGCCAGCACAGTTGCCCAGGGCCTTCTTTATGGCTACACCTTC. Translation: CASTVAQGLLYGYTF.

This clonotype was seen repeatedly, ten times or more. V is TRBV20-1 and J is TRBJ2-1; 11 bases align to TRBD2. CDR1 is DFQATT, CDR2 SNEGSKA, per germline (reference sequence). CDR3 size: 15 residues. V shed 1 base and J 5 bases; nucleotides not matched to a gene: 4. The CDR3 sequence is CSARARLAGNNEQFF. The CDR3 coding sequence is TGCAGTGCTAGAGCTCGACTAGCGGGGAACAATGAGCAGTTCTTC.

The chain employs TRBV20-1 and TRBJ2-1, with 11 nucleotides matching TRBD2. Germline assignment: CDR1 DFQATT and CDR2 SNEGSKA (reference sequence). There are 13 residues in the CDR3. This chain's CDR3 is CRVLAGVPNEQFF. CDR3 nucleotide sequence: TGCAGGGTACTAGCGGGAGTTCCCAATGAGCAGTTCTTC.

This clonotype was counted only a few times. As DNA, the CDR3 is TGTGCCAGCAGTAAAAGGGGGCTTGATTCACCCCTCCACTTT. As protein: CASSKRGLDSPLHF. This rearrangement joins TRBV12-3 or TRBV12-4 to TRBJ1-6; 7 nucleotides align to TRBD1. The CDR3 is made up of 14 amino acids. J gave up 8 bases and V 5 bases, and 6 bases lay outside the gene matches.

CDR3 bases: TGTGCCAGCAGCTCCGTAACGGGAGGGCCTGCCGGGGAGCTGTTTTTT. Translation: CASSSVTGGPAGELFF. The V call is TRBV11-2, the J call TRBJ2-2, with 8 bases lining up with TRBD2. The V gene end was trimmed by 4 bases and the J gene end by 6 bases; junction bases not matched to a gene: 10. The CDR3 has 16 residues. Germline V gene lookup returns CDR1 SGHAT and CDR2 FQNNGV.

This clonotype occurred a few times. The gene calls are TRBV11-2 and TRBJ2-3; D is uncertain. Germline assignment: CDR1 SGHAT and CDR2 FQNNGV. V was trimmed by 1 base and J by 5 bases, leaving 13 bases between them. The CDR3 spans 15 residues. In DNA form, the CDR3 reads TGTGCCAGCAGCTTAGGGGCTTCCAACAAAGATACGCAGTATTTT. It specifies CASSLGASNKDTQYF.

This chain connects TRBV11-2 to TRBJ2-7; the D is unclear. Germline V CDR1 and CDR2: SGHAT, FQNNGV. The CDR3 has 13 amino acids. Trimming shortened V by 2 bases and J by 2 bases, and 7 bases separated the two germline ends. CDR3 nucleotides: TGTGCCAGCAGCTTAAACACCGCCTACGAGCAGTACTTC. It codes for CASSLNTAYEQYF. Full variable domain (remainder filled in from reference TRBV11-2 and TRBJ2-7): EAGVAQSPRYKIIEKRQSVAFWCNPISGHATLYWYQQILGQGPKLLIQFQNNGVVDDSQLPKDRFSAERLKGVDSTLKIQPAKLEDSAVYLCASSLNTAYEQYFGPGTRLTVT.

This clonotype was seen at least ten times. The rearrangement uses TRBV12-3 or TRBV12-4 and TRBJ2-7; D remains unclear. V lost 1 base to trimming and J lost 2 bases, with 3 bases between them. The CDR3 spans 12 residues. The CDR3, as DNA: TGTGCCAGCAGTTTAGAAGCCTACGAGCAGTACTTC. It codes for CASSLEAYEQYF.

This clonotype was detected only a few times. This chain uses TRBV14 with TRBJ2-7; weak D call: TRBD2 (6 bases). With 4 bases removed from V and 3 bases from J, the gap between germline ends came to 16 bases. The germline gives CDR1 SGHDN, CDR2 FVKESK. There are 15 residues in the CDR3. The CDR3 DNA reads TGTGCCAGCAGCCCCCGGGCGGGGCCTATCTACGAGCAGTACGTC. It is translated as CASSPRAGPIYEQYV.

This clonotype was seen a handful of times. In DNA, the CDR3 is TGCAGTGCCCTTGGGGCTGAAGCTTTCTTT. The encoded protein is CSALGAEAFF. This rearrangement joins TRBV20-1 to TRBJ1-1; D is unclear. This CDR3 comprises 10 residues. Trimming took 6 bases from V and 6 from J, leaving 8 bases between them. The V gene's germline CDR1 is DFQATT and CDR2 SNEGSKA (reference sequence).

In its sample, this clonotype was seen many times. CDR3: CASSRIEKLFF. The CDR3, as DNA: TGTGCCAGCAGCCGTATTGAAAAACTGTTTTTT. The gene calls are TRBV7-9 and TRBJ1-4; the D is unclear. From germline, CDR1 is SEHNR and CDR2 FQNEAQ (reference sequence). The CDR3 covers 11 residues. V dropped 5 bases and J dropped 7 bases, with 5 bases sitting between them.

This clonotype has just a few counts. V is TRBV20-1 and J is TRBJ2-6; TRBD2 aligns across 15 bases. J lost 2 bases, V lost 2 bases, and 4 bases had no gene match. Germline V gives CDR1 DFQATT, CDR2 SNEGSKA (reference sequence). The CDR3 totals 18 residues. CDR3 sequence: CSARRTSGRATGANVLTF. CDR3 coding DNA: TGCAGTGCTAGAAGGACTAGCGGGAGGGCCACTGGGGCCAACGTCCTGACTTTC.

The sample holds many counts of this clonotype. The rearrangement links TRBV5-1 to TRBJ2-5; D possibly corresponds to TRBD1 (5 bases). The length of the CDR3 is 14 residues. CDR1 and CDR2 (germline): SGHRS, YFSETQ. Deletions cut 0 bases from V and 5 bases from J, with 11 bases between. The CDR3 DNA is TGCGCCAGCAGCTTGGGTAGGGGTGCGGAGACCCAGTACTTC. It yields the protein CASSLGRGAETQYF.

This clonotype was counted a few times. The chain employs TRBV4-1 and TRBJ1-2; D perhaps matches TRBD1 (5 bases). V was pared by 4 bases and J by 2 bases, with 17 bases between. Germline V gene data show CDR1 as MGHRA and CDR2 as YSYEKL. The CDR3 spans 16 residues. CDR3 nucleotide sequence: TGCGCCAGCAGCCTCCCACGGCAAGGGGCCAACTATGGCTACACCTTC. Translating gives CASSLPRQGANYGYTF.

The chain couples TRBV4-1 to TRBJ2-3; D ambiguous. Germline V gene lookup returns CDR1 MGHRA and CDR2 YSYEKL. The CDR3 consists of 16 residues. Trimming left V 0 bases short and J 0 bases short, with 10 bases between. The CDR3 DNA follows: TGCGCCAGCAGCCAAGATGGTCTGGGCAGCACAGATACGCAGTATTTT. Its protein product is CASSQDGLGSTDTQYF.

This clonotype was found many times. This chain uses TRBV3-1 with TRBJ2-1; weak D call: TRBD1 (5 bases). Germline lookup yields CDR1 LGHDT and CDR2 YNNKEL (reference sequence). V gave up 2 bases and J gave up 5 bases, with 13 bases separating them. There are 15 residues in the CDR3. The CDR3 coding sequence is TGTGCCAGCAGCCAAAAGGGGCTACTCCACAATGAGCAGTTCTTC. Amino acids: CASSQKGLLHNEQFF.

The chain uses TRBV6-2 or TRBV6-3 and TRBJ2-7, with D perhaps TRBD1 (5 bases). V was cut by 5 bases and J by 4 bases, with 9 bases left in between. There are 12 residues in the CDR3. The germline CDR1 and CDR2 sequences are MNHEY and SVGEGT. CDR3 sequence (DNA): TGTGCCAGCAGTGACCAGGGTTACGAGCAGTACGTC. Amino acid sequence: CASSDQGYEQYV.

The sample holds a few counts of this clonotype. The rearrangement uses TRBV6-5 and TRBJ2-5; tentative D call: TRBD2 (5 bases). Germline-derived CDR1 and CDR2 are MNHEY and SVGAGI. The CDR3 has 16 amino acids. V dropped 2 bases and J dropped 2 bases, with 15 bases sitting between them. CDR3 region: CASSYNPASWQETQYF. As DNA, the CDR3 is TGTGCCAGCAGTTACAACCCCGCTAGCTGGCAAGAGACCCAGTACTTC.